The 10 T cell receptor beta chains given below trace back to one sample, sequenced in a study of cytomegalovirus exposure and HLA in healthy donors. 13 Jbeta primers and 60 Vbeta primers were used for the PCR. Sequencing was performed with immunoSEQ multiplex PCR; in TCRdb, only in-frame clones are kept and a portion is missing. The sample holds some 200,000 clones, approximately 80% seen once. Material: PBMCs. Receptors were obtained from a woman between 45 and 65 years old in good health and CMV-seropositive.

The V and J genes are TRBV10-3 and TRBJ2-3, with a possible D match to TRBD2 (5 bases). Germline values: CDR1 ENHRY, CDR2 SYGVKD. V lost 0 bases to trimming and J lost 6 bases, with 10 bases between them. The CDR3 runs 14 residues. Here the CDR3 DNA reads TGTGCCATCAGTGAGTCCCTAGCAGCCGATACGCAGTATTTT. It translates to CAISESLAADTQYF.

The chain uses TRBV5-4 and TRBJ1-5; 11 nucleotides agree with TRBD1. The germline CDR1 and CDR2 sequences are SGHNT and YYREEE (reference sequence). V shed 0 bases, J shed 3 bases, and the junction held 2 bases outside the gene matches. The CDR3 spans 16 residues. CDR3 sequence reads: CASSLAGQGDNQPQHF. The CDR3 DNA follows: TGTGCCAGCAGCTTGGCGGGACAGGGGGACAATCAGCCCCAGCATTTT.

The V call is TRBV19, the J call TRBJ2-7; the match to TRBD1 covers 9 bases. The germline V gene encodes CDR1 LNHDA and CDR2 SQIVND (reference sequence). The junction had 6 bases not matched to a gene; V was cut back by 2 bases and J by 1 base. This CDR3 comprises 16 residues. The CDR3 DNA reads TGTGCCAGTAGTATAATGGCAGGGACAGGGTCCTACGAGCAGTACTTC. This encodes CASSIMAGTGSYEQYF. Full variable domain (remainder filled in from reference TRBV19 and TRBJ2-7): DGGITQSPKYLFRKEGQNVTLSCEQNLNHDAMYWYRQDPGQGLRLIYYSQIVNDFQKGDIAEGYSVSREKKESFPLTVTSAQKNPTAFYLCASSIMAGTGSYEQYFGPGTRLTVT.

V is TRBV4-1 and J is TRBJ1-2, with D possibly TRBD1 on 5 matching bases. Germline V gene data show CDR1 as MGHRA and CDR2 as YSYEKL. V was pared by 4 bases and J by 1 base, with 13 bases between. This CDR3 has 15 amino acids. CDR3 DNA sequence: TGCGCCAGCAGCCGAGAGGGCAGGGATAACTATGGCTACACCTTC. Its translation is CASSREGRDNYGYTF.

This chain joins TRBV4-3 and TRBJ2-3, with 7 bases that match TRBD1. The V gene end was trimmed by 0 bases and the J gene end by 4 bases; junction bases not matched to a gene: 7. The germline V gene has CDR1 LGHNA and CDR2 YSLEER. This CDR3 region has 16 residues. The CDR3 reads CASSQDQGTGADTQYF. The CDR3 DNA follows: TGCGCCAGCAGCCAAGATCAGGGCACAGGGGCAGATACGCAGTATTTT.

The chain carries TRBV5-1 and TRBJ2-5, with 7 bases aligning to TRBD1. Per germline, CDR1 SGHRS and CDR2 YFSETQ. This CDR3 has 17 amino acids. V dropped 9 bases and J dropped 1; count of bases not matched to a gene: 18. CDR3 loop: CATTPGQSTSRQETQYF. CDR3 coding DNA: TGCGCCACCACTCCGGGACAGTCCACCTCCCGCCAAGAGACCCAGTACTTC.

The chain combines TRBV4-1 with TRBJ1-2; the match to TRBD1 covers 10 bases. The CDR3 has 17 residues. Unmatched junction bases numbered 12, after V lost 3 bases and J lost 5 bases. Germline CDR1 is MGHRA and CDR2 is YSYEKL. CDR3 region: CASSHPSMDRGVYGYTF. CDR3 nucleotides: TGCGCCAGCAGCCACCCCTCCATGGACAGGGGGGTATATGGCTACACCTTC.

Comments on this clone: At one boundary the junction diverges from the germline segment, which might be a read error. The genes are TRBV19 and TRBJ1-1; no firm D call. Germline CDR1 is LNHDA and CDR2 is SQIVND (reference sequence). The CDR3 covers 15 residues. The chain's CDR3 is CASSIDGRQNTEASF. DNA of the CDR3: TGTGCCAGTAGTATAGATGGCAGGCAGAACACTGAAGCTTCCTTT.

The chain recombines TRBV19 with TRBJ2-1, with D possibly matching TRBD1 (5 bases). The V gene lost 7 bases and the J gene lost 4 bases, with 17 bases spanning the gap. The length of the CDR3 is 15 residues. CDR1 and CDR2 from the germline V gene are LNHDA and SQIVND (reference sequence). CDR3 sequence: CASNPSGSPYNEQFF. The CDR3 DNA sequence: TGTGCCAGTAACCCTTCAGGGTCCCCTTACAATGAGCAGTTCTTC.

The chain uses TRBV5-1 and TRBJ2-1; D is uncertain. This CDR3 contains 14 residues. The germline V gene has CDR1 SGHRS and CDR2 YFSETQ. The germline V and J ends were trimmed by 1 base and 2 bases, with 7 bases remaining between them. CDR3 coding DNA: TGCGCCAGCAGCTTGTACTCCGCCTACAATGAGCAGTTCTTC. It encodes CASSLYSAYNEQFF.